This T cell receptor beta chain was captured in a study of human versus mouse CDR3 diversity and MHC coevolution. In the study overall: Reportedly, immunoSEQ detects one in 200,000 T cells with minimized PCR bias. Each sample yielded about 0.6 x 10^7 to 1.7 x 10^7 valid reads. Whole-study findings and limits: Humans had the largest estimated TCR beta repertoire, 1.5 million to 2 million clonotypes. Most of the three human donors had the lowest clonal inequality.

Germline CDR1 is GTSNPN and CDR2 is SVGIG (reference sequence). The V end was cut by 3 bases, the J end by 6 bases, with 15 bases between. This CDR3 spans 14 amino acids. Clones were read by immunoSEQ multiplex PCR, and TCRdb kept only the in-frame ones, dropping some. The sample includes about 83,000 clones, roughly 92% of them seen just once. About this clone: Its antigen is currently unknown.

This chain links TRBV30 with TRBJ1-5; TRBD1 is a possible D gene (5 bases). This sequence was found in a person between 25 and 75 years old in good health. The sample comprised naive CD4+ T cells from blood. Specified subset: CD45RO-negative CD62L-positive naive CD4 T cells. This CDR3 reads CAWSATQQGQPQHF. In nucleotides, the CDR3 is TGTGCCTGGAGCGCAACACAGCAGGGTCAGCCCCAGCATTTT.